Shown below are 21 T cell receptor beta chains from a single sample sequenced in a study of neurological immune-mediated disorders. A single record per CDR3 protein comes from TCRdb applying MiXCR to the 5' RACE reads. Among some 65,000 distinct CDR3 sequences listed, approximately 4.1% were seen once. Sequencing input: PBMCs. These receptors originate from a man aged 45-65 years with multiple sclerosis.

This clonotype was detected many times. The chain employs TRBV7-8 and TRBJ1-2; D not certain. The CDR3 spans 15 residues. Between the trimmed V and J ends, which lost 0 bases and 6 bases, there was a span of 14 bases. CDR1 and CDR2 from the germline V gene are SGHVS and FQNEAQ. Here the CDR3 DNA reads TGTGCCAGCAGCTTAGCAGGAACCGCCCCCAATGGCTACACCTTC. It specifies CASSLAGTAPNGYTF. Together with reference TRBV7-8 and TRBJ1-2, the CDR3 gives the full variable domain: GAGVSQSPRYKVAKRGQDVALRCDPISGHVSLFWYQQALGQGPEFLTYFQNEAQLDKSGLPSDRFFAERPEGSVSTLKIQRTQQEDSAVYLCASSLAGTAPNGYTFGSGTRLTVV.

This clonotype was seen repeatedly, ten times or more. This rearrangement joins TRBV7-6 to TRBJ2-1, with TRBD2 identical over 8 bases. There are 15 residues in the CDR3. V dropped 1 base and J dropped 7; count of bases not matched to a gene: 6. Germline V gene data show CDR1 as SGHVS and CDR2 as FNYEAQ. CDR3 bases: TGTGCCAGCAGCTTAGTCGGGGGGGCGGGGAATGAGCAGTTCTTC. Protein product: CASSLVGGAGNEQFF.

At least ten counts were recorded for this clonotype. V usage is TRBV5-1 and J usage is TRBJ2-7; D is possibly TRBD2 (7 bases). The V end lost 2 bases, the J end lost 5 bases, and 14 bases lay between the germline ends. The CDR3 contains 14 residues. Germline CDR1 reads SGHRS; CDR2 reads YFSETQ. CDR3 loop: CASSFGGGTDEQYV. CDR3 sequence (DNA): TGCGCCAGCAGCTTCGGCGGGGGCACGGACGAGCAGTACGTC.

This clonotype has ten or more counts. V is TRBV20-1 and J is TRBJ2-7; tentative D call: TRBD1 (6 bases). Per the germline V gene, CDR1 is DFQATT and CDR2 is SNEGSKA (reference sequence). The ends were cut back, 6 bases at V and 0 bases at J, with 12 bases in the middle. CDR3 size: 13 residues. This chain's CDR3 is CSALRTASYEQYV. CDR3 DNA sequence: TGCAGTGCACTCCGGACAGCCTCCTACGAGCAGTACGTC.

This clonotype was detected ten times or more. The rearrangement joins TRBV6-6 to TRBJ1-2; a possible D gene is TRBD1 (6 bases). Germline V lookup: CDR1 MNHNY, CDR2 SVGAGI (reference sequence). This CDR3 has 12 residues. V shed 7 bases and J shed 8 bases, with 14 bases lying between them. CDR3 in amino acids: CASTNRVVGYTF. CDR3 nucleotide sequence: TGTGCCAGCACTAACAGGGTGGTAGGCTACACCTTC.

This clonotype was detected ten times or more. The chain links TRBV20-1 to TRBJ1-2; 9 bases line up with TRBD1. Per the germline V gene, CDR1 is DFQATT and CDR2 is SNEGSKA (reference sequence). Losses at the gene ends were 6 bases for V and 8 bases for J; bases not matched to a gene: 4. This CDR3 is built from 11 residues. The CDR3 sequence: CSAGQGGGYTF. The CDR3 DNA sequence: TGCAGTGCGGGACAGGGTGGAGGCTACACCTTC.

This clonotype has a count of ten or more. This rearrangement joins TRBV3-1 to TRBJ2-7; 9 nucleotides agree with TRBD1. The CDR3 consists of 14 residues. Germline V gene lookup returns CDR1 LGHDT and CDR2 YNNKEL (reference sequence). V was clipped by 3 bases and J by 3 bases; unmatched bases: 3. The CDR3 loop reads CASSHQTGGYEQYF. CDR3 DNA sequence: TGTGCCAGCAGCCACCAGACAGGGGGCTACGAGCAGTACTTC.

Comments on this clonotype: One junction end does not reproduce the germline sequence, and a read error may be involved. The chain is built from TRBV7-9 and TRBJ1-5; 9 bases fit TRBD1. This CDR3 has 16 residues. Germline V gene sequence: CDR1 SEHNR, CDR2 FQNEAQ (reference sequence). In DNA, the CDR3 is TGTGCCAGCAGCCCCGGGACAGGGCGTAGCAATCAGCCCCAGAATTTT. Its protein is CASSPGTGRSNQPQNF.

A note on this clonotype: At one end, the junction sequence differs from germline, possibly due to a read error. As DNA, the CDR3 is TGCGCCAGCAGTCAAGGAGGAGCGAAAAAAATTCAGTACTTC. It specifies CASSQGGAKKIQYF. The chain recombines TRBV5-1 with TRBJ2-4; D perhaps matches TRBD2 (5 bases). Germline V gene sequence: CDR1 SGHRS, CDR2 YFSETQ. The CDR3 has 14 amino acids.

This clonotype was observed many times. The CDR3 DNA sequence: TGTGCCACCAGCAGGGTAAATGAAAAACTGTTTTTT. It codes for CATSRVNEKLFF. The chain links TRBV15 to TRBJ1-4, with D unresolved. From germline, CDR1 is LNHNV and CDR2 YYDKDF (reference sequence). V lost 3 bases to trimming and J lost 5 bases, with 4 bases between them. The CDR3 contains 12 residues.

The chain uses TRBV4-1 and TRBJ1-2; TRBD1 aligns across 8 bases. V was pared by 2 bases and J by 4 bases, with 9 bases of the junction left unmatched. Germline CDR1 and CDR2: MGHRA and YSYEKL. This CDR3 region has 16 residues. CDR3 region: CASSQPRGRKIYGYTF. CDR3 nucleotides: TGCGCCAGCAGCCAACCCAGGGGGCGCAAAATCTATGGCTACACCTTC.

This clonotype has a count of ten or more. This chain uses TRBV12-3 or TRBV12-4 with TRBJ2-5; D remains ambiguous. The CDR3 runs 13 residues. Trimming took off 1 base at V and 4 bases at J, with 7 bases between the two ends. The CDR3 loop reads CASSLVERETQYF. As DNA, the CDR3 is TGTGCCAGCAGTTTAGTAGAACGAGAGACCCAGTACTTC.

This clonotype was observed many times. The chain is built from TRBV7-9 and TRBJ1-5; TRBD1 is a possible D gene (6 bases). In germline, CDR1 is SEHNR, CDR2 FQNEAQ (reference sequence). V lost 5 bases and J lost 3, with 11 bases in between. CDR3 length: 14 residues. CDR3 sequence (DNA): TGTGCCAGCAGCGCCACAGGGACCAATCAGCCCCAGCATTTT. Translated: CASSATGTNQPQHF.

This clonotype was recorded at least ten times. V usage is TRBV9 and J usage is TRBJ2-2; tentative D call: TRBD2 (7 bases). V lost 3 bases, J lost 7 bases, and 16 bases lay in between. Germline V gives CDR1 SGDLS, CDR2 YYNGEE. The CDR3 extends over 15 amino acids. CDR3 in DNA: TGTGCCAGCAGCGCCGGCGGGGGCCGGGACGGGGAGCTGTTTTTT. This codes for CASSAGGGRDGELFF.

This clonotype was detected many times. This chain uses TRBV7-6 with TRBJ1-5; TRBD1 matches 7 bases. V was pared by 1 base and J by 0 bases, with 21 bases of the junction left unmatched. The CDR3 covers 22 residues. Germline V CDR1 and CDR2: SGHVS, FNYEAQ. The CDR3 nucleotides are TGTGCCAGCAGCTTAGTAAGAATAGATGGAATAACAGGGGAAAATAGCAATCAGCCCCAGCATTTT. Translation: CASSLVRIDGITGENSNQPQHF.

The sample holds many counts of this clonotype. This chain connects TRBV2 to TRBJ2-2; D is unclear. Germline V gene lookup returns CDR1 SNHLY and CDR2 FYNNEI. This CDR3 has 14 amino acids. Deletions cut 3 bases from V and 6 bases from J, with 11 bases between. The CDR3 here is CASSDNPGPGELFF. CDR3 DNA: TGTGCCAGCAGTGACAACCCGGGCCCCGGGGAGCTGTTTTTT.

This clonotype was detected ten times or more. This chain uses TRBV15 with TRBJ1-2; D unresolved. V lost 0 bases to trimming and J lost 4 bases, with 12 bases between them. This CDR3 comprises 15 residues. The germline V gene encodes CDR1 LNHNV and CDR2 YYDKDF (reference sequence). The CDR3 DNA is TGTGCCACCAGCAGAGATCTCATAGAAACCTATGGCTACACCTTC. It encodes CATSRDLIETYGYTF. Variable domain in full (rest from reference TRBV15 and TRBJ1-2): DAMVIQNPRYQVTQFGKPVTLSCSQTLNHNVMYWYQQKSSQAPKLLFHYYDKDFNNEADTPDNFQSRRPNTSFCFLDIRSPGLGDTAMYLCATSRDLIETYGYTFGSGTRLTVV.

This clonotype occurred many times. The chain employs TRBV7-2 and TRBJ1-2, with 7 bases aligning to TRBD1. This CDR3 has 14 residues. The germline V gene encodes CDR1 SGHTA and CDR2 FQGNSA. The V and J ends lost 5 bases and 6 bases, in that order; junction bases with no gene match: 9. CDR3 amino acids: CASSDQTGVNGYTF. The CDR3 coding sequence is TGTGCCAGCAGCGACCAAACAGGGGTGAATGGCTACACCTTC.

This clonotype has a handful of counts. Its ends do not fully match the called genes, so a read error is possible. The chain couples TRBV7-7 to TRBJ2-2; 9 nucleotides line up with TRBD2. The CDR3 loop spans 16 amino acids. Germline V gives CDR1 SSHAT, CDR2 FNYEAQ (reference sequence). The CDR3 sequence: CASSPRGGVNTGELFF. The CDR3 DNA is TGTGCTAGCAGCCCCCGCGGGGGGGTGAACACCGGGGAGCTGTTTTTT.

The chain recombines TRBV20-1 with TRBJ2-1; TRBD2 aligns across 9 bases. Germline values: CDR1 DFQATT, CDR2 SNEGSKA (reference sequence). V lost 3 bases and J lost 15; bases outside the gene matches: 9. The CDR3 loop spans 12 amino acids. CDR3 protein: CSASSAGGIAFF. DNA of the CDR3: TGCAGTGCTAGCTCTGCGGGGGGGATCGCGTTCTTC.

This clonotype was counted ten times or more. The CDR3 DNA reads TGTGCCAGCATCCTCGGGACAGCTCTCGATACGCAGTATTTT. Protein sequence: CASILGTALDTQYF. The chain links TRBV5-6 to TRBJ2-3; TRBD1 matches 7 bases. The CDR3 extends over 14 amino acids. V was clipped by 6 bases and J by 6 bases; unmatched bases: 10. The germline V gene has CDR1 SGHDT and CDR2 YYEEEE.